The TCR beta chain under discussion was sequenced for a study of Graves' ophthalmopathy and Graves' hyperthyroidism. General study findings and limits: For separating ophthalmopathy from stable hyperthyroidism, a 13-signature model gave almost 90% sensitivity and 81.08% specificity. Blood samples also showed most expanded thyroid clonotypes exceeding 0.001 frequency. The study's model predicted ophthalmopathy progression at about 68% sensitivity and about 72% specificity.

Moderate-to-severe activity, CAS ≥3, NOSPECS ≥4 and a duration under 3 months were seen in donors with ophthalmopathy. V shed 7 bases and J shed 5 bases, with 17 bases lying between them. This CDR3 has 13 amino acids. Germline CDR1 is SQVTM and CDR2 is ANQGSEA. To note about this clonotype: The target antigen is unknown.

TCR beta CDR3 amplification used RNA transcripts. First-round RT-PCR employed HTBI primers, with a second-round multiplex PCR after it. TCRdb re-derived calls from the multiplex PCR reads in MiXCR, one entry per CDR3 protein. The sample holds roughly 230,000 distinct CDR3 sequences, roughly 21% seen once. The sample taken for sequencing was peripheral blood. The TCR sequence derives from a woman aged 45 to 65 with Graves' ophthalmopathy. The genes are TRBV29-1 and TRBJ2-5; D remains ambiguous. The CDR3 DNA reads TGCAGCGCCGGGCGGAGTGGACGCGAGACCCAGTACTTC. It specifies CSAGRSGRETQYF. Variable domain in full (rest from reference TRBV29-1 and TRBJ2-5): SAVISQKPSRDICQRGTSLTIQCQVDSQVTMMFWYRQQPGQSLTLIATANQGSEATYESGFVIDKFPISRPNLTFSTLTVSNMSPEDSSIYLCSAGRSGRETQYFGPGTRLLVL.